This TCR beta chain was sequenced in a study of cytomegalovirus exposure and HLA in healthy donors. Across the study: Genotyping of hundreds of donors showed that about 79% belonged to the Caucasian-associated ancestry cluster. The study's findings and limits: Later work found most CMV-associated TCR beta chains apparently HLA-restricted. The sole available immune exposure information was CMV serostatus. TCR beta V segments were, for the most part, productive about 87% or about 30% of the time in an earlier analysis.

As regards this clone: What it binds is unknown.

The V segment lost 0 bases and the J segment 0 bases; nucleotides outside the gene matches: 2. The CDR3 spans 17 residues. Germline CDR1 reads MRHNA; CDR2 reads SNTAGT. It was with 60 Vbeta and 13 Jbeta primers that the PCR ran. Generated by immunoSEQ multiplex PCR, the TCRdb table keeps only in-frame clones and is missing some. Of 100,000 to 150,000 clones listed, roughly three quarters are singletons. The chain couples TRBV6-4 to TRBJ2-3; 11 bases fit TRBD2. Sequenced material: PBMCs. This clonotype originated in a man between 45 and 60 years old in good health and CMV-seropositive. CDR3 DNA sequence: TGTGCCAGCAGTGACTCTAGCGGGGGGGCTAGCACAGATACGCAGTATTTT. Its protein product is CASSDSSGGASTDTQYF.